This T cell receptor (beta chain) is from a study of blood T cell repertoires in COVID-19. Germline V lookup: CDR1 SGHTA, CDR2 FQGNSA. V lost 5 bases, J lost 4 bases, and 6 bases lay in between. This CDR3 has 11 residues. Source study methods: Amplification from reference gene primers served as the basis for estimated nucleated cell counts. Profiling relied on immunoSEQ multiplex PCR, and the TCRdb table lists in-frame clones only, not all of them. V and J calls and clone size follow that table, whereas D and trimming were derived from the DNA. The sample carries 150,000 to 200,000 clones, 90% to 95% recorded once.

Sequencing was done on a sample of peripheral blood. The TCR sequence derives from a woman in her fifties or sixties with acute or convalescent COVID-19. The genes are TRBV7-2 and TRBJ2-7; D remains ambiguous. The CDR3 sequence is CASSPGYEQYF. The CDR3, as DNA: TGTGCCAGCAGCCCGGGTTACGAGCAGTACTTC. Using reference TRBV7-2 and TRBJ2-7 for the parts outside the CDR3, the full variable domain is GAGVSQSPSNKVTEKGKDVELRCDPISGHTALYWYRQSLGQGLEFLIYFQGNSAPDKSGLPSDRFSAERTGGSVSTLTIQRTQQEDSAVYLCASSPGYEQYFGPGTRLTVT.